This is a list of T cell receptor beta chains from one sample in a study of control samples from healthy donors and cancer patients. This table comes from immunoSEQ multiplex PCR, and its TCRdb copy is limited to in-frame clones, with some not included. Of around 100,000 clones in the sample, about 89% were seen once. The sequenced material came from blood. All receptors derive from a man aged 25-45 years in good health. The CDR3 runs from the conserved cysteine through the conserved F or W. Fields, in order: clone size, D gene, V gene, J gene, CDR3 DNA, CDR3 protein. A D gene is named only where the DNA matches it firmly. Expanded clones get a size class; other rows say once, few or many, or leave the size out.

>-|TRBD1|TRBV28|TRBJ2-2
TGTGCCAGCAGTCAATCGACAGGGGGGCATCCCGGGGAGCTGTTTTTT
CASSQSTGGHPGELFF
>-|-|TRBV5-4|TRBJ2-7
TGTGCCAGCAGCTTTGGTAGGTGGGACGAGCAGTACTTC
CASSFGRWDEQYF
>-|TRBD1|TRBV24-1|TRBJ1-5
TGTGCCACCAGTGATTCAGGACAGGGAATCGGCAATCAGCCCCAGCATTTT
CATSDSGQGIGNQPQHF
>-|TRBD1|TRBV29-1|TRBJ1-1
TGCAGCGTTGTGGGGCAGGGGGCTTCTGAAGCTTTCTTT
CSVVGQGASEAFF
>few|-|TRBV7-2|TRBJ1-2
TGTGCCAGCAGCCAAGGACAGAACTATGGCTACACCTTC
CASSQGQNYGYTF
>-|-|TRBV23-1|TRBJ2-1
TGCGCCAGCAGTCAAGATTGGGGGTGGGCGCAGTTCTTC
CASSQDWGWAQFF
>-|TRBD1|TRBV24-1|TRBJ1-5
TGTGCCACCAGTGACTTGACAGGGGGTGGTAGCAATCAGCCCCAGCATTTT
CATSDLTGGGSNQPQHF
>-|TRBD1|TRBV14|TRBJ2-2
TGTGCCAGCAGCCAAGATCTCGGCCGGACAGGGGGCGCAGGAAGCACCGGGGAGCTGTTTTTT
CASSQDLGRTGGAGSTGELFF
>-|TRBD1|TRBV3-1/TRBV3-2|TRBJ1-2
TGTGCCAGCAGCCGACTGGGGACAGTCGACTATGGCTACACCTTC
CASSRLGTVDYGYTF
>-|-|TRBV5-6|TRBJ2-7
TGTGCCAGCAGCTTGGGAACAACCTACGAGCAGTACTTC
CASSLGTTYEQYF
>-|TRBD1|TRBV10-2|TRBJ1-4
TGCGCCAGCAGTGATTTCGGGACAGGTCATGAAAAACTGTTTTTT
CASSDFGTGHEKLFF
>-|-|TRBV6-2/TRBV6-3|TRBJ1-6
TGTGCCAGCAGTTACGTACCTTCCTCACCCCTCCACTTT
CASSYVPSSPLHF
>-|TRBD2|TRBV5-1|TRBJ2-5
TGCGCCAGCAGGGAGGGACTAGCGGGCGGTACGGAGACCCAGTACTTC
CASREGLAGGTETQYF
>-|-|TRBV6-5|TRBJ1-2
TGTGCCACCCAGTCCTCCGGGACCAGCTATGGCTACACCTTC
CATQSSGTSYGYTF
>-|-|TRBV5-1|TRBJ2-1
TGCGCCAGCAGCTTGGTTGTCGGCTCGGACAATGAGCAGTTCTTC
CASSLVVGSDNEQFF
>-|TRBD2|TRBV5-4|TRBJ2-7
TGTGCCAGCAGCTTGGCCAGCGGGGTTACCTACGAGCAGTACTTC
CASSLASGVTYEQYF
>once|TRBD1|TRBV28|TRBJ1-4
TGTGCCAGCAGCGATACAGGGGGCATCGAGAAACTGTTTTTT
CASSDTGGIEKLFF
>-|-|TRBV6-5|TRBJ2-5
TGTGCCAGCAGGCTGTGGGAGACCCAGTACTTC
CASRLWETQYF
>-|TRBD1|TRBV28|TRBJ1-4
TGTGCCAGCAGCAAAGGGACAGGTCGCTTAAATGAAAAACTGTTTTTT
CASSKGTGRLNEKLFF
>-|-|TRBV15|TRBJ1-6
TGTGCCACCAGCAGAGATCTAGGGAATAATTCACCCCTCCACTTT
CATSRDLGNNSPLHF
>-|-|TRBV6-1|TRBJ1-4
TGTGCCAGCAGTGAAACCCGCCGACAGAATGAAAAACTGTTTTTT
CASSETRRQNEKLFF
>few|-|TRBV19|TRBJ1-5
TGTGCCAGTAGTATAGATCTTAATCAGCCCCAGCATTTT
CASSIDLNQPQHF
>once|TRBD2|TRBV18|TRBJ2-7
TGTGCCAGCTCCCGCCTAACCGGCGGGAGCTCCTACGAGCAGTACTTC
CASSRLTGGSSYEQYF
>once|-|TRBV20-1|TRBJ2-3
TGCAGTGCTAGTCTACCCCAAAAAGGCACAGATACGCAGTATTTT
CSASLPQKGTDTQYF
>-|-|TRBV7-2|TRBJ2-7
TGTGCCAGCACCCATACGGCTAGCGTCTCCTACGAGCAGTACTTC
CASTHTASVSYEQYF
>-|-|TRBV11-3|TRBJ2-7
TGTGCCAGCAGTCTTAAGTGGGACAACGACTCCTACGAGCAGTACTTC
CASSLKWDNDSYEQYF
>-|-|TRBV5-4|TRBJ1-1
TGTGCCAGCAGCTTGGCCGGGGGTGACACTGAAGCTTTCTTT
CASSLAGGDTEAFF
>once|-|TRBV12-3/TRBV12-4|TRBJ1-1
TGTGCCAGCAGCCTGACTGGGTTTGAAGCTTTCTTT
CASSLTGFEAFF
>-|TRBD2|TRBV6-4|TRBJ2-3
TGTGCCAGCAGCCCAACTAGCGGGACTGCAGATACGCAGTATTTT
CASSPTSGTADTQYF
>-|-|TRBV28|TRBJ1-5
TGTGCCAGCAGTATCTCCCTAGGCTTGGGGTCCACTGATCAGCCCCAGCATTTT
CASSISLGLGSTDQPQHF
>-|TRBD1|TRBV6-1|TRBJ2-3
TGTGCCAGCAGTGCCAGGGGGCCCATCAGCACAGATACGCAGTATTTT
CASSARGPISTDTQYF
>-|-|TRBV6-5|TRBJ1-1
TGTGCCAGCAGATTGGGGGGCGAGAACACTGAAGCTTTCTTT
CASRLGGENTEAFF
>-|TRBD1|TRBV7-9|TRBJ1-2
TGTGCCAGCAGCTTAGCCGGGAGGCAGGGGGCAGGCTATGGCTACACCTTC
CASSLAGRQGAGYGYTF
>-|-|TRBV20-1|TRBJ2-1
TGCAGTGCTAGCCCATGGGACGAGCAGTTCTTC
CSASPWDEQFF
>-|TRBD1|TRBV27|TRBJ1-2
TGTGCCAGCAGTTTCGGGACAGGGGATGGCTACACCTTC
CASSFGTGDGYTF
>-|-|TRBV5-4|TRBJ1-2
TGTGCCAGCAGCTTGGTTGGACAGAACTATGGCTACACCTTC
CASSLVGQNYGYTF
>once|TRBD1|TRBV7-8|TRBJ1-6
TGTGCCAGCAGTACAGGGGGGCGGGGACCCCTCCACTTT
CASSTGGRGPLHF